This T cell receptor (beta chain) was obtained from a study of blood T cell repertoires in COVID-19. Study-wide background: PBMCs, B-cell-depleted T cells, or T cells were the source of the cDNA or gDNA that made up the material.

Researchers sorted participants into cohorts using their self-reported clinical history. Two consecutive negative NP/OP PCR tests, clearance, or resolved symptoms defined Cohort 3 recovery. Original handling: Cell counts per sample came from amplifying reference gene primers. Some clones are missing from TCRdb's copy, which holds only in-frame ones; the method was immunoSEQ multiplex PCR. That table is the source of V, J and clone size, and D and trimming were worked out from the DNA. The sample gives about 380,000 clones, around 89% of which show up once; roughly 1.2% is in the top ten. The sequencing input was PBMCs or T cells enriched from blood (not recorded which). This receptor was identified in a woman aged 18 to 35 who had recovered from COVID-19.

This CDR3 is CASSLYRGQDGYTF. The CDR3 nucleotides read TGTGCCAGCAGCTTGTACAGGGGGCAAGATGGCTACACCTTC. The rearrangement joins TRBV5-5 to TRBJ1-2; 9 bases are shared with TRBD1. This CDR3 region has 14 residues. CDR1 and CDR2 (germline): SGHKS, YYEKEE (reference sequence). Unmatched junction bases numbered 4, after V lost 1 base and J lost 6 bases.